The source of this TCR beta chain is a study of long-term antiretroviral therapy in people with HIV. Concerning this clone: Its target is unknown.

A v3.0 immunoSEQ assay was performed at survey level. Assay used: immunoSEQ multiplex PCR; TCRdb lists only in-frame clones, some missing. Here the sample spans tens of thousands of clones, more than 70% being singletons. Points from the study as a whole: Whichever time point was examined, clones expanded before ART dominated the repertoire.

V gave up 0 bases and J gave up 5 bases, with 5 bases separating them. The CDR3 spans 13 residues. The V gene's germline CDR1 is WNHNN and CDR2 SYGVQD (reference sequence). The sequences come from unsorted PBMCs, collected 1.5 years before starting antiretroviral therapy. The TCR was taken from a young man with HIV. The rearrangement joins TRBV10-1 to TRBJ1-5, with D unclear. The DNA for the CDR3 is TGCGCCAGCAGTGAGTCAGCGTATCAGCCCCAGCATTTT. Its translation: CASSESAYQPQHF.